This TCR beta chain was documented in a study of regulatory T cells in long-lasting Graves disease. According to the study, TCR beta libraries were built with iRepertoire HTBI primers and CDR3-region Arm-PCR. Via MiXCR, TCRdb re-called the multiplex PCR reads, giving one row per CDR3 protein. This table has hundreds of thousands of distinct CDR3 sequences, around 20% appearing once. The CDR3 loop spans 12 amino acids. CDR1 is SGHTA, CDR2 FQGNSA, per germline. Trimming cost V 2 bases and J 6 bases, with 7 bases left between them. This sample's time point: persistent/refractory GD, antithyroid drugs over 5 years with positive TRAb. PBMC-extracted RNA yielded the TCR library.

Sample: peripheral blood mononuclear cells (PBMCs), taken when the disease was refractory, from a patient treated with antithyroid drugs. This TCR came from a female donor with Graves disease. The chain has TRBV7-2 and TRBJ2-5; D ambiguous. CDR3 loop: CASSLNWKTQYF. CDR3 nucleotides: TGTGCCAGCAGCTTAAATTGGAAGACCCAGTACTTC.